The rows below give T cell receptor beta chains drawn from one sample of a study of identifying expanded T cells in peripheral blood. Using immunoSEQ multiplex PCR, the repertoire was profiled, and TCRdb retains in-frame clones only, with some absent. This table holds about 110,000 clones, 88% found once. The sequenced material came from blood. These receptor sequences come from a person between 18 and 75 years old in good health. The CDR3 runs from the conserved cysteine through the conserved F or W. The D gene is left open where the match is weak. Part of the rows lack a size; the others show once, few, many or a class for expanded clones.

TRBV25-1	-	-	16	TRBJ2-3	TGTGCCAGCAGTCCCCGGACGGGTTCCTTCACAGATACGCAGTATTTT	CASSPRTGSFTDTQYF
TRBV27	TRBD1	-	13	TRBJ2-5	TGTGCCAGCAGTCACAGGGGGCTCGAGACCCAGTACTTC	CASSHRGLETQYF
TRBV5-4	-	-	17	TRBJ2-1	TGTGCCAGCAGCTCCGGGGGCGGGAGCGTGTCCTACAATGAGCAGTTCTTC	CASSSGGGSVSYNEQFF
TRBV11-2	-	once	17	TRBJ2-1	TGTGCCAGCAGCCCCCGCTCGGGGGAGAGCTCCTACAATGAGCAGTTCTTC	CASSPRSGESSYNEQFF
TRBV5-4	-	-	13	TRBJ1-1	TGTGCCAGCAGTCGCCCTGGGGCCACTGAAGCTTTCTTT	CASSRPGATEAFF
TRBV5-5	-	-	11	TRBJ2-3	TGTGCCAGCAGCCTGGAAAATACGCAGTATTTT	CASSLENTQYF
TRBV7-2	-	-	16	TRBJ2-1	TGTGCCAGCAGCCCAAGGCAGGGTATCGCCTACAATGAGCAGTTCTTC	CASSPRQGIAYNEQFF
TRBV6-6	-	-	15	TRBJ2-1	TGTGCCACCGGGTTGGGCGTAAGCTCCTACAATGAGCAGTTCTTC	CATGLGVSSYNEQFF
TRBV30	-	-	11	TRBJ2-7	TGTGCCTGGACCCCCGGCAGGGCGATTTCCTTC	CAWTPGRAISF
TRBV2	TRBD1	-	14	TRBJ2-2	TGTGCCAGCAGGACAGGGATACTCACCGGGGAGCTGTTTTTT	CASRTGILTGELFF
TRBV7-9	-	-	14	TRBJ2-1	TGTGCCAGCAGCTTGGGACCGCCGGGGGATGAGCAGTTCTTC	CASSLGPPGDEQFF
TRBV4-3	-	-	15	TRBJ2-7	TGCGCCAGCAGCCAAGATTTACCGGGGGTGAACGAGCAGTACTTC	CASSQDLPGVNEQYF
TRBV4-2	-	-	17	TRBJ2-5	TGTGCCAGCAGCCAAGGTCAGGCGGGGGCCGAGGGGCCGACCCAGTACTTC	CASSQGQAGAEGPTQYF
TRBV5-1	TRBD2	-	18	TRBJ2-5	TGCGCCAGCAGCCCGGGACTAGCGGGAGGGCCAGGTCAAGAGACCCAGTACTTC	CASSPGLAGGPGQETQYF
TRBV19	-	few	15	TRBJ1-1	TGTGCCAGTAGTATAGTCTCCGGGGGGGGTACTGAAGCTTTCTTT	CASSIVSGGGTEAFF
TRBV19	-	few	15	TRBJ1-1	TGTGCCAGTAGACCCGGGGCGGGAACGAACACTGAAGCTTTCTTT	CASRPGAGTNTEAFF
TRBV18	-	few	13	TRBJ2-5	TGTGCCAGCTCACGTTCAGAGAAAGAGACCCAGTACTTC	CASSRSEKETQYF
TRBV12-1	-	-	19	TRBJ2-6	TGTGCCAGCAGCCTACCCCCGCAGACAGGCGACTCTGGGGCCAACGTCCTGACTTTC	CASSLPPQTGDSGANVLTF
TRBV18	TRBD1	-	14	TRBJ2-7	TGTGCCAGCTCACAGGACAGGGGGCTTTACGAGCAGTACTTC	CASSQDRGLYEQYF
TRBV6-5	-	-	14	TRBJ1-2	TGTGCCAGCAGTGCCCGGGACGGACTTCTGGGCTACACCTTC	CASSARDGLLGYTF
TRBV10-3	TRBD1	-	13	TRBJ2-1	TGTGCCACGACGGGACAGGGGTACAATGAGCAGTTCTTC	CATTGQGYNEQFF
TRBV7-8	TRBD1	-	15	TRBJ1-2	TGTGCCAGCAGCTTCCGCCGGGACAGGGACTATGGCTACACCTTC	CASSFRRDRDYGYTF
TRBV28	-	-	13	TRBJ2-5	TGTGCCAGCAGTTTCACTGACCAAGAGACCCAGTACTTC	CASSFTDQETQYF